This T cell receptor beta chain is from a study of beta chain features in type 1 diabetes. Study-level points and caveats: Sampled from patients, naive, central memory and Treg TCRB repertoires appeared more similar than those sampled from healthy donors. Shortening that was moderate but significant affected the TCRB CDR3s of Type 1 diabetes patients in all four CD4+ subsets. For cells with high TCR expression, cDNA sequencing could yield over-representation.

Sequencing targeted expressed TCRB transcripts, as all isolated RNA had been reverse transcribed. The assay was immunoSEQ multiplex PCR, and TCRdb's table has in-frame clones only and misses some. The sample contains some 130,000 clones, around 8.8% of which appear only once. Using CD45RO/CCR7/CD25/CD127/CD95/CD27, CD4+ naive, central memory, regulatory and stem cell-like memory cells were sorted. Germline lookup yields CDR1 MNHNS and CDR2 SASEGT. V was trimmed by 8 bases and J by 2 bases, leaving 19 bases between them. The CDR3 covers 15 residues. A few counts support this clone. The antigen remains unidentified.

The receptor comes from a man aged 25-45 years with type 1 diabetes. The chain links TRBV6-1 to TRBJ2-7, with TRBD2 as a possible D gene (6 bases). Sequenced sample: central memory CD4+ T cells from blood. The CDR3 loop reads CASFLGGPFPYEQYF. As DNA, the CDR3 is TGTGCCAGCTTCCTGGGGGGACCCTTCCCCTACGAGCAGTACTTC.